These T cell receptor beta chains were read from a single sample in a study of shared clonotypes between healthy human individuals. Produced via immunoSEQ multiplex PCR; TCRdb's table is partial and in-frame only. The sample yields over 400,000 clones, about 78% seen once. The sample taken for sequencing was PBMCs. The receptors here all came from a woman aged 40 to 50 in good health. Some clones in this sample may be carry-over from other donors' samples. The CDR3 runs from the conserved cysteine through the conserved F or W. Each record gives: clone size, V gene, J gene, D gene, CDR3 protein, CDR3 DNA. The D gene is left open where the match is weak. Clone size, where shown, is once, few, many, or a class for clones that have expanded.

.,TRBV29-1,TRBJ1-3,.,CSVVGRQTISGNTIYF,TGCAGCGTTGTCGGTCGGCAAACTATCTCTGGAAACACCATATATTTT
many,TRBV4-3,TRBJ2-2,.,CASSQRNTGELFF,TGCGCCAGCAGCCAGCGCAACACCGGGGAGCTGTTTTTT
.,TRBV7-8,TRBJ1-2,TRBD1,CASSLPDRGDGYTF,TGTGCCAGCAGCTTACCGGACAGGGGTGATGGCTACACCTTC
.,TRBV28,TRBJ1-1,.,CASSLISYGRGATEAFF,TGTGCCAGCAGTTTAATTTCTTATGGGAGGGGGGCCACTGAAGCTTTCTTT
.,TRBV7-3,TRBJ2-3,TRBD2,CASSLSRTSGASTDTQYF,TGTGCCAGCAGCTTATCCAGGACTAGCGGGGCTAGCACAGATACGCAGTATTTT
.,TRBV6-1,TRBJ1-2,.,CASSERAGTYGYTF,TGTGCCAGCAGTGAACGGGCAGGGACCTATGGCTACACCTTC
once,TRBV5-1,TRBJ2-2,TRBD2,CASSHTKLGLAGGGTGELFF,TGCGCCAGCAGCCACACAAAATTAGGACTAGCGGGAGGAGGCACCGGGGAGCTGTTTTTT
.,TRBV18,TRBJ1-2,.,CASSPRVVSYGYTF,TGTGCCAGCTCACCGAGAGTCGTCTCCTATGGCTACACCTTC
many,TRBV19,TRBJ2-3,.,CASSFGTRGADTQYF,TGTGCCAGTAGCTTCGGGACGCGAGGCGCAGATACGCAGTATTTT
.,TRBV5-1,TRBJ2-3,.,CASSSTDTQYF,TGCGCCAGCAGCTCCACAGATACGCAGTATTTT
once,TRBV15,TRBJ2-3,TRBD2,CATSRDGAGGGRNTQYF,TGTGCCACCAGCAGAGATGGGGCGGGAGGGGGTAGAAATACGCAGTATTTT
once,TRBV5-1,TRBJ2-7,.,CASSPDGNSYEQYF,TGCGCCAGCAGTCCTGACGGGAACTCCTACGAGCAGTACTTC
many,TRBV5-1,TRBJ1-1,.,CASSLEPDKNTEAFF,TGCGCCAGCAGCTTAGAACCAGATAAGAACACTGAAGCTTTCTTT
.,TRBV5-1,TRBJ2-4,.,CASSLLEGADIQYF,TGCGCCAGCAGCTTGTTGGAGGGGGCGGACATTCAGTACTTC
.,TRBV29-1,TRBJ2-1,.,CSVERRGNGDEQFF,TGCAGCGTTGAACGCAGGGGAAACGGGGATGAGCAGTTCTTC
.,TRBV19,TRBJ1-2,.,CASSIGTALYGYTF,TGTGCCAGTAGTATAGGGACAGCGTTATATGGCTACACCTTC
.,TRBV5-1,TRBJ2-5,.,CASSLEETRFREQYF,TGCGCCAGCAGCTTGGAGGAGACCCGGTTTAGAGAGCAGTACTTC
.,TRBV11-2,TRBJ2-7,TRBD2,CASSLTLAASYEQYF,TGTGCCAGCAGCTTAACCCTAGCGGCGTCCTACGAGCAGTACTTC
few,TRBV9,TRBJ1-1,.,CASSATSRPGQAFF,TGTGCCAGCAGCGCGACCTCGCGGCCGGGGCAAGCTTTCTTT